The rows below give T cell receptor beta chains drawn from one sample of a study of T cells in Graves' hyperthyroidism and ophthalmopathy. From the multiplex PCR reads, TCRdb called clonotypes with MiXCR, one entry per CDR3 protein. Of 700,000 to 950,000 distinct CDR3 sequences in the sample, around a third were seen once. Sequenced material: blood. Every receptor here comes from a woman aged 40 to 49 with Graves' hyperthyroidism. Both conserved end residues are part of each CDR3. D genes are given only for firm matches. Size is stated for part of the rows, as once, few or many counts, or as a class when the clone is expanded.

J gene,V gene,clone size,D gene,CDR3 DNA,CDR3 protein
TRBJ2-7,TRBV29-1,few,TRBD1,TGCAGCGTGGGACAGGCGGAGCAGTACTTC,CSVGQAEQYF
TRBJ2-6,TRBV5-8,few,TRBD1,TGTGCCAGCAGCTTGGTGGGACAGGGGGTCTCTGGGGCCAACGTCCTGACTTTC,CASSLVGQGVSGANVLTF
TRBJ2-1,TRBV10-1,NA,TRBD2,TGCGCCAGCAGTGAGAGTCCCCTAAGCGGGAGGGCCGGGAATGAGCAGTTCTTC,CASSESPLSGRAGNEQFF
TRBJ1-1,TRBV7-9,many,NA,TGTGCCAGCAGCGACTTGTATTCTGAAGCTTTCTTT,CASSDLYSEAFF
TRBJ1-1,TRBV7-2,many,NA,TGTGCCAGCAGCTACCCCACGCCTGAAGCTTTCTTT,CASSYPTPEAFF
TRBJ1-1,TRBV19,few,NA,TGTGCCAGTAGTACCCAAACAGGGTCGTGGACTGAAGCTTTCTTT,CASSTQTGSWTEAFF
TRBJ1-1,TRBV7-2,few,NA,TGTGCCAGCAGCCGGAAGTTATCTCAGTCGAACACTGAAGCTTTCTTT,CASSRKLSQSNTEAFF
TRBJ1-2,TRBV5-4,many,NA,TGTGCCAGCAGCTTGCCGCCGCGGAGTGGCTACACCTTC,CASSLPPRSGYTF
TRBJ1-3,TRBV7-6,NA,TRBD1,TGTGCCAGCAGCTTTGGACAGGGAACTGGAAACACCATATATTTT,CASSFGQGTGNTIYF
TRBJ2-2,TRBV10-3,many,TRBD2,TGTGCCGCCATGACTAGCGGGAGTGCCGGGGAGCTGTTTTTT,CAAMTSGSAGELFF
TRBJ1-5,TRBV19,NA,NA,TGTGCCGGGTCTAAAGTGGGGAAGGGCCAGCCCCAGCATTTT,CAGSKVGKGQPQHF
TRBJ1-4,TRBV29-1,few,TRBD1,TGCAGCGGAGGAGGGGGGCTGGGACAGGGGGAGGAAAAACTGTTTTTT,CSGGGGLGQGEEKLFF
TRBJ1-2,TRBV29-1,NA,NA,TGCAGCTTGGCCTCGGGGCCGAACTATGGCTACACCTTC,CSLASGPNYGYTF
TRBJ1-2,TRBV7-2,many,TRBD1,TGTGCCAGCAGCCTCGGACAGGTCGTCTATGGCTACACCTTC,CASSLGQVVYGYTF
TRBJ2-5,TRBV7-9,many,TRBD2,TGTGCCAGCAGCTTAGCGGGACTAGCGGAAGAGACCCAGTACTTC,CASSLAGLAEETQYF
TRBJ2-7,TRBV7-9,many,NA,TGTGCCAGCAGCGGGAGTAGCGGTGGCAATGAGCAGTACTTC,CASSGSSGGNEQYF
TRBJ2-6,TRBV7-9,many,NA,TGTGCCACCCCGTTCGAGGGATCTGGGGCCAACGTCCTGACTTTC,CATPFEGSGANVLTF
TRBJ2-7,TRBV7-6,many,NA,TGTGCCAGCAGCTTAGGGACAGAGACTTACGAGCAGTACTTC,CASSLGTETYEQYF
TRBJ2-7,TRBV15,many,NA,TGTGCCACCAGCAGACTGCAGGGGGAGCAGTACTTC,CATSRLQGEQYF
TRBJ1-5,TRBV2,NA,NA,TGTGCCAGCAGAGCCCAAACGAGCAATCAGCCCCAGCATTTT,CASRAQTSNQPQHF
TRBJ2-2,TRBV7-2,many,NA,TGTGCCAGCAGCTTAGCCGGGAAGGGCACCGGGGAGCTGTTTTTT,CASSLAGKGTGELFF
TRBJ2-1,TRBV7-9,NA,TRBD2,TGTGCCAGTACTAGCGGGAGTGGCGATGAGCAGTTCTTC,CASTSGSGDEQFF
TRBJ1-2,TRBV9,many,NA,TGTGCCAGCAGCGCATCAACAGGGCAGGCTCACTATGGCTACACCTTC,CASSASTGQAHYGYTF
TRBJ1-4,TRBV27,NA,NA,TGTGCCAGCAGCCGAAAGGGGGATGGTGATGAAAAACTGTTTTTT,CASSRKGDGDEKLFF
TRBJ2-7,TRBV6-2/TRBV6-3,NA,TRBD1,TGTGCCAGCAGTACCCGGACACAGGGGGCGCAGGGAAAGTACGAGCAGTACTTC,CASSTRTQGAQGKYEQYF
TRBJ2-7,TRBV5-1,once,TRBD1,TGCGCCAGCAGCTTGGAGGGACAGGGCCATGACGAGCAGTACTTC,CASSLEGQGHDEQYF
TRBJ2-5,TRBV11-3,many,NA,TGTGCCAGCAGCTACAGGACGAGGGAGGAGACCCAGTACTTC,CASSYRTREETQYF
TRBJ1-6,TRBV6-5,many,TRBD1,TGTGCCAGCAGCGGGACAGGATATTCACCCCTCCACTTT,CASSGTGYSPLHF
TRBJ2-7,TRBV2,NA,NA,TGTGCCAGCAGGGCCGCGATGGAGCAGTACTTC,CASRAAMEQYF
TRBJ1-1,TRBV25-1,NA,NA,TGTGCCAGCAGTTTACGGGATTTTGAAGCTTTCTTT,CASSLRDFEAFF
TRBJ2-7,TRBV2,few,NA,TGTGCCAGCGGGACTTACTACTACGAGCAGTACTTC,CASGTYYYEQYF
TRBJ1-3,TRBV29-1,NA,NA,TGCAGCGTTCCTGTGACTAGCGGGAACACCATATATTTT,CSVPVTSGNTIYF
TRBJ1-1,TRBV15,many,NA,TGTGCCACCAGCCCCCCGGGGGGGGGGAACACTGAAGCTTTCTTT,CATSPPGGGNTEAFF
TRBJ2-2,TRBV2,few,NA,TGTGCCAGCACCCAGGGGCCCGGGGAGCTGTTTTTT,CASTQGPGELFF
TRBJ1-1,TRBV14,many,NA,TGTGCCAGCAGCCACCCTCGCGGGGCTGAAGCTTTCTTT,CASSHPRGAEAFF
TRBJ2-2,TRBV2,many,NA,TGTGCCAGCAAGGTGGGAGTGAACACCGGGGAGCTGTTTTTT,CASKVGVNTGELFF
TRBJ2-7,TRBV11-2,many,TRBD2,TGTGCCAGCGGACAGCGGGAGTCTCACGAGCAGTACTTC,CASGQRESHEQYF
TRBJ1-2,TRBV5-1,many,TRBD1,TGCGCCAGCAGCTTGACAGGGGAGTATGGCTACACCTTC,CASSLTGEYGYTF
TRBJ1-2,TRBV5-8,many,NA,TGTGCCAGCAGCTTGTGGCATGGCTACACCTTC,CASSLWHGYTF
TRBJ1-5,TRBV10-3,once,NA,TGTGCCATCAGCAATGAACAGGGCTTCGATCAGCCCCAGCATTTT,CAISNEQGFDQPQHF
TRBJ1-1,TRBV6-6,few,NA,TGTGCCAGCAGTTACCTACGGGTTTCGAGCACTGAAGCTTTCTTT,CASSYLRVSSTEAFF
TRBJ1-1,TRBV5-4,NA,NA,TGTGCCAGCAGCTTTTCGGGGAGGGGTGCGAACACTGAAGCTTTCTTT,CASSFSGRGANTEAFF
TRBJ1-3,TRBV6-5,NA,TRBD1,TGTGCCAGCAGTTACCGGGACAGTAGCTCTGGAAACACCATATATTTT,CASSYRDSSSGNTIYF
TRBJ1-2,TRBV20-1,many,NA,TGCAGTGCTAGGCTCACGGAGGGAGTCCCTGTAGTAGGCTACACCTTC,CSARLTEGVPVVGYTF